This TCR beta chain stems from a study of T cells in Graves' hyperthyroidism and ophthalmopathy. Details on this clonotype: Its antigen is undetermined.

General study results and limits: Peripheral blood also featured most of the thyroid clonotypes expanded above 0.001.

TCR beta CDR3 regions were amplified from RNA. With the HTBI primer set, the TCR CDR3 went through a first round of RT-PCR. One entry per CDR3 protein results from TCRdb running MiXCR on the multiplex PCR reads. The table lists hundreds of thousands of distinct CDR3 sequences, over 35% of them singletons. Clinicians diagnosed patients from clinical symptoms, serum thyroxine and TRAb, thyroid ultrasound and orbital computed tomography. The source material was blood. The TCR sequence derives from a man younger than 30 with Graves' hyperthyroidism.

CDR3 in DNA: TGTGCCAGCAGCTTAGGCGCTAGCGGGGGGTTCCAAGAGACCCAGTACTTC. Translated: CASSLGASGGFQETQYF. The V gene is TRBV7-2, the J gene TRBJ2-5; 11 nucleotides line up with TRBD2. The CDR3 is 17 residues long. Germline loops: CDR1 SGHTA, CDR2 FQGNSA. Unmatched junction bases numbered 5, after V lost 1 base and J lost 1 base.